This TCR beta chain was sequenced during a study of vaccination and CD4 T cells after COVID-19. Across the study: For control cultures, the treatment was a CEFX pool, an HIV-1 Nef pool, or no peptide.

Treatment: approximately nine-day PBMC culture with coronavirus spike peptide pools or control peptides (ViraFEST assay). Alongside about 9.1 IU/ml IL-2 and roughly 10 ug/ml peptide pools, PBMCs were cultured at some 2 million per well. In regard to this clonotype: Its antigen is unknown.

Germline CDR1 SGHRS, CDR2 YFSETQ. V lost 3 bases and J lost 4, with 12 bases in between. The CDR3 runs to 14 residues. An Oncomine TCR Beta short-read assay was used to sequence the DNA from cultured CD4+ T cells. MiXCR, applied by TCRdb to the PCR reads, yields one record per CDR3 protein. The sample consists of about 2,500 distinct CDR3 sequences, less than 40% of them appearing once. This sequence originates from a human donor who had recovered from COVID-19. The specimen sequenced was CD4+ T cells from blood, cultured in vitro. The J gene is TRBJ2-3, the V gene TRBV5-1, with D possibly called TRBD1 or TRBD2 (6 bases each). The CDR3 DNA reads as TGCGCCAGCAGCTCTACGGGGGCGGCAGATACGCAGTATTTT. Encoded protein: CASSSTGAADTQYF.